The entry below describes one T cell receptor (beta chain). The antigen is undetermined. A second about 6 to 12 cycle PCR used barcoded and J-beta primers. TCRdb recomputed calls from the 5' RACE reads with MiXCR, one row per CDR3 protein. The profile shows about 800,000 distinct CDR3 sequences, more than 45% of them singletons. Isolating PBMCs gave at least 6 million of these cells per sample. These data are taken from a study of blood T cells in healthy people across ages. Regarding the study as a whole: One million T cells yielded diversity estimates that were considered underestimates. Long-lived donors had more naive CD4+ cells and higher diversity than aged donors.

This receptor was taken from a man aged 25-45 years in good health. The source material was blood.

The CDR3 spells CASSRDLEGPDTQYF. The CDR3 bases are TGTGCCAGCAGCCGGGACTTGGAGGGCCCAGATACGCAGTATTTT. The rearrangement joins TRBV25-1 to TRBJ2-3; maybe TRBD2 (6 bases). V was cut by 6 bases and J by 4 bases, with 17 bases left in between. There are 15 residues in the CDR3. Germline V gives CDR1 MGHDK, CDR2 SYGVNS. Combining the CDR3 with reference TRBV25-1 and TRBJ2-3 gives the whole variable domain EADIYQTPRYLVIGTGKKITLECSQTMGHDKMYWYQQDPGMELHLIHYSYGVNSTEKGDLSSESTVSRIRTEHFPLTLESARPSHTSQYLCASSRDLEGPDTQYFGPGTRLTVL.